These 30 T cell receptor beta chains came from one sample sequenced in a study of blood T cell repertoires in COVID-19. The assay was immunoSEQ multiplex PCR, and TCRdb's table has in-frame clones only and misses some. The sample has 210,000 or so clones; roughly 78% are singletons. What was sequenced was peripheral blood. All receptors come from a woman aged 35 to 49 with acute or convalescent COVID-19.

The rearrangement uses TRBV2 and TRBJ1-6; 9 positions match TRBD1. The V and J ends lost 5 bases and 10 bases, in that order; junction bases with no gene match: 6. CDR3 length: 14 amino acids. CDR1 and CDR2 from the germline V gene are SNHLY and FYNNEI. CDR3 residues: CASSRPGQGSPLHF. The CDR3 DNA follows: TGTGCCAGCAGTCGACCGGGACAGGGCTCACCCCTCCACTTT.

This clone was picked up a small number of times. This chain links TRBV19 with TRBJ1-1; 7 nucleotides line up with TRBD1. CDR1 and CDR2 from the germline V gene are LNHDA and SQIVND (reference sequence). J lost 4 bases, V lost 4 bases, and 12 bases had no gene match. The CDR3 length is 16 residues. CDR3 coding DNA: TGTGCCAGTAGTAAGGGGACCGGGACAGAGACCACTGAAGCTTTCTTT. It codes for CASSKGTGTETTEAFF.

This clone was detected only a few times. The chain has TRBV6-5 and TRBJ2-7; 7 bases match TRBD2. Germline values: CDR1 MNHEY, CDR2 SVGAGI. The CDR3 loop spans 13 amino acids. The V segment lost 6 bases and the J segment 4 bases; nucleotides outside the gene matches: 6. In DNA form, the CDR3 reads TGTGCCAGCAGGGCGGGAGTAGGATACGAGCAGTACTTC. It yields the protein CASRAGVGYEQYF.

The table lists this clone with a count of one. The rearrangement uses TRBV29-1 and TRBJ1-3, with 7 bases identical to TRBD1. Germline loops: CDR1 SQVTM, CDR2 ANQGSEA. The J segment lost 4 bases and the V segment lost 3 bases, leaving 6 bases of the junction unmatched. This CDR3 contains 14 residues. CDR3 region: CSVEEGARGNTIYF. The CDR3 coding sequence is TGCAGCGTTGAGGAGGGGGCGCGGGGAAACACCATATATTTT.

This clone turned up a few times. This chain connects TRBV11-2 to TRBJ1-1; D ambiguous. V shed 5 bases and J shed 5 bases, with 15 bases lying between them. The CDR3 has 14 residues. The V gene's germline CDR1 is SGHAT and CDR2 FQNNGV. The CDR3 DNA follows: TGTGCCAGCAGCCCAGTGGTGCTGCGGACTGAAGCTTTCTTT. Its protein is CASSPVVLRTEAFF.

The chain has TRBV9 and TRBJ2-1; tentatively, D is TRBD2 (6 bases). CDR3 size: 15 residues. CDR1 is SGDLS, CDR2 YYNGEE, per germline. V lost 1 base to trimming and J lost 0 bases, with 8 bases between them. In DNA, the CDR3 is TGTGCCAGCAGCGTATTCGGGAGCTCCTACAATGAGCAGTTCTTC. This gives the protein CASSVFGSSYNEQFF.

The J gene is TRBJ2-3, the V gene TRBV2; D is unresolved. CDR3 length equals 14 residues. The V end was cut by 4 bases, the J end by 0 bases, with 8 bases between. Germline assignment: CDR1 SNHLY and CDR2 FYNNEI. The CDR3 DNA is TGTGCCAGCAGTGCCCTCTTGAGCACAGATACGCAGTATTTT. Translation gives CASSALLSTDTQYF.

This clone has a handful of counts. The chain combines TRBV20-1 with TRBJ1-3; 8 nucleotides match TRBD1. The CDR3 is made up of 14 amino acids. The germline CDR1 and CDR2 sequences are DFQATT and SNEGSKA (reference sequence). The J segment lost 2 bases and the V segment lost 3 bases, leaving 3 bases of the junction unmatched. CDR3 nucleotides: TGCAGTGCTAGTAGACAGGGGACTGGAAACACCATATATTTT. Amino acid sequence: CSASRQGTGNTIYF.

The chain links TRBV24-1 to TRBJ1-4; 7 nucleotides agree with TRBD1. The V segment lost 2 bases and the J segment 5 bases; nucleotides outside the gene matches: 4. Germline V lookup: CDR1 KGHDR, CDR2 SFDVKD. The CDR3 consists of 15 residues. CDR3 bases: TGTGCCACCAGTGATTCAACCAGGGGGAATGAAAAACTGTTTTTT. Residues: CATSDSTRGNEKLFF.

V and J are TRBV6-1 and TRBJ2-1, with 9 nucleotides matching TRBD1. The CDR3 runs to 15 residues. Per the germline V gene, CDR1 is MNHNS and CDR2 is SASEGT. V gave up 1 base and J gave up 7 bases; unmatched junction bases: 5. As DNA, the CDR3 is TGTGCCAGCAGTGAAGATACAGGGGGCTGGAATGAGCAGTTCTTC. This translates into CASSEDTGGWNEQFF.

The chain uses TRBV24-1 and TRBJ2-5; 8 bases fit TRBD1. Germline CDR1 KGHDR, CDR2 SFDVKD. The CDR3 has 13 residues. V gave up 8 bases and J gave up 3 bases; unmatched junction bases: 4. DNA for the CDR3: TGTGCCACCACGGGACAGGATAAAGAGACCCAGTACTTC. Translation: CATTGQDKETQYF.

The chain couples TRBV29-1 to TRBJ1-2; D gene uncertain. The CDR3 length is 18 residues. V gave up 0 bases and J gave up 1 base, with 21 bases separating them. The germline V gene has CDR1 SQVTM and CDR2 ANQGSEA. This chain's CDR3 is CSVEDPFLGSKNNYGYTF. As DNA, the CDR3 is TGCAGCGTTGAAGATCCTTTTCTAGGGAGCAAGAATAACTATGGCTACACCTTC.

The chain carries TRBV27 and TRBJ1-2; no reliable D call. This CDR3 region has 12 residues. CDR1 MNHEY and CDR2 SMNVEV come from the germline V gene (reference sequence). V lost 8 bases and J lost 4, with 11 bases in between. The CDR3 sequence is CASPWLSYGYTF. The DNA of the CDR3 is TGTGCCAGCCCCTGGTTGAGCTATGGCTACACCTTC.

In its sample, this clone was seen once. The rearrangement joins TRBV9 to TRBJ2-6, with D hard to call. Trimming stripped 1 base from V and 5 bases from J, with 7 bases between. The germline gives CDR1 SGDLS, CDR2 YYNGEE. This CDR3 region has 14 residues. In DNA form, the CDR3 reads TGTGCCAGCAGCGTAACAACCAGGGCCAACGTCCTGACTTTC. It specifies CASSVTTRANVLTF.

The V call is TRBV6-5, the J call TRBJ1-6; 9 bases match TRBD1. After removal of 7 bases from V and 10 bases from J, the junction contained 8 bases not matched to a gene. The CDR3 has 14 residues. CDR1 and CDR2 (germline): MNHEY, SVGAGI. CDR3 sequence (DNA): TGTGCCAGCACTTCGACAGGGGGTCGGTCACCCCTCCACTTT. This gives the protein CASTSTGGRSPLHF.

This chain links TRBV27 with TRBJ1-4; 7 bases are a match to TRBD1. This CDR3 has 12 amino acids. Germline lookup yields CDR1 MNHEY and CDR2 SMNVEV (reference sequence). V lost 5 bases to trimming and J lost 10 bases; unmatched junction nucleotides: 4. The CDR3, as DNA: TGTGCCAGCAGTGACAGGGCGGGAAAACTGTTTTTT. Protein: CASSDRAGKLFF.

This chain uses TRBV7-9 with TRBJ2-2; 8 nucleotides match TRBD2. V gave up 9 bases and J gave up 4 bases; unmatched junction bases: 10. This CDR3 has 15 residues. The germline V gene has CDR1 SEHNR and CDR2 FQNEAQ (reference sequence). The CDR3 bases are TGTGCCAGTCACCGATTTAGCGGGACCACCGGGGAGCTGTTTTTT. Translated: CASHRFSGTTGELFF.

The chain employs TRBV18 and TRBJ2-1; D is ambiguous. In germline, CDR1 is KGHSH, CDR2 LQKENI. The CDR3 consists of 12 residues. Trimming shortened V by 3 bases and J by 6 bases, and 6 bases separated the two germline ends. CDR3 sequence reads: CASSPTSNEQFF. CDR3 coding DNA: TGTGCCAGCTCACCTACAAGCAATGAGCAGTTCTTC.

The gene calls are TRBV5-1 and TRBJ2-3, with 8 bases that match TRBD2. With V trimmed by 4 bases and J by 4 bases, 2 bases remained unmatched. Germline V gene data show CDR1 as SGHRS and CDR2 as YFSETQ. CDR3 size: 13 residues. In DNA form, the CDR3 reads TGCGCCAGCAGCCGGGGACTAGCAGATACGCAGTATTTT. Its protein is CASSRGLADTQYF.

The V and J genes are TRBV6-5 and TRBJ2-7; D may be TRBD2 (6 bases). Germline-derived CDR1 and CDR2 are MNHEY and SVGAGI. CDR3 size: 13 residues. The V end was cut by 8 bases, the J end by 5 bases, with 16 bases between. The CDR3 region is CASRPGGTHEQYF. As DNA, the CDR3 is TGTGCCAGCCGCCCAGGCGGGACCCACGAGCAGTACTTC.

DNA of the CDR3: TGCGCCAGCAGCCATTTATTCCGGGACAGAACTTACGAGCAGTACTTC. Protein: CASSHLFRDRTYEQYF. V usage is TRBV4-1 and J usage is TRBJ2-7; 7 bases are a match to TRBD1. Germline CDR1 reads MGHRA; CDR2 reads YSYEKL. This CDR3 is built from 16 residues. V lost 3 bases to trimming and J lost 4 bases; unmatched junction nucleotides: 12.

CDR3 protein: CASSERTGSDTQYF. The CDR3 nucleotides read TGCGCCAGCAGCGAACGGACAGGGTCAGATACGCAGTATTTT. The gene calls are TRBV5-1 and TRBJ2-3, with 8 bases fitting TRBD1. The germline V gene encodes CDR1 SGHRS and CDR2 YFSETQ. This CDR3 comprises 14 residues. V trimming: 4 bases; J trimming: 4 bases; junction bases outside the gene matches: 5.

This clone was counted a few times. The chain uses TRBV28 and TRBJ1-1; the D is unclear. CDR1 and CDR2 (germline): MDHEN, SYDVKM. This CDR3 is built from 14 residues. Trimming stripped 1 base from V and 7 bases from J, with 13 bases between. This CDR3 is CASSLSGGWDEAFF. In DNA, the CDR3 is TGTGCCAGCAGTTTATCAGGCGGGTGGGATGAAGCTTTCTTT.

This clone was counted once. The chain recombines TRBV19 with TRBJ2-3; D gene uncertain. The CDR3 extends over 12 amino acids. V lost 8 bases and J lost 3, with 9 bases in between. Germline CDR1 LNHDA, CDR2 SQIVND (reference sequence). The DNA for the CDR3 is TGTGCCAGTGCCTACCAAACAGATACGCAGTATTTT. This encodes CASAYQTDTQYF.

The rearrangement joins TRBV19 to TRBJ1-5; 7 bases map to TRBD1. This CDR3 comprises 13 residues. CDR1 is LNHDA and CDR2 is SQIVND in the germline V gene (reference sequence). The trim removed 5 bases at V and 7 bases at J, leaving 5 bases unmatched. The CDR3 protein is CASSVTGDQPQHF. The DNA for the CDR3 is TGTGCCAGTAGTGTTACAGGGGACCAGCCCCAGCATTTT.

CDR3 amino acids: CASSQQDGTGGAGANVLTF. DNA of the CDR3: TGTGCCAGCAGCCAACAAGATGGGACAGGGGGCGCTGGGGCCAACGTCCTGACTTTC. V is TRBV4-2 and J is TRBJ2-6, with 12 positions matching TRBD1. V trimming: 2 bases; J trimming: 2 bases; junction bases outside the gene matches: 7. Germline CDR1 and CDR2: LGHNA and YNFKEQ. There are 19 residues in the CDR3.

This clone was counted once. The gene calls are TRBV5-6 and TRBJ1-1, with unresolved D. V was clipped by 1 base and J by 1 base, with 5 bases between them. CDR1 and CDR2 from the germline V gene are SGHDT and YYEEEE. The CDR3 consists of 13 residues. CDR3 sequence reads: CASSLTENTEAFF. In nucleotides, the CDR3 is TGTGCCAGCAGCTTGACAGAGAACACTGAAGCTTTCTTT.

V and J are TRBV10-2 and TRBJ2-3; tentative D call: TRBD2 (5 bases). CDR3 length equals 13 residues. CDR1 and CDR2 from the germline V gene are WSHSY and SAAADI. Trimming cost V 8 bases and J 2 bases, with 11 bases left between them. CDR3 residues: CASVPRDTDTQYF. For the CDR3, the DNA is TGCGCCAGCGTCCCCCGGGACACAGATACGCAGTATTTT.

V and J are TRBV12-3 or TRBV12-4 and TRBJ1-6; unclear D gene. There are 13 residues in the CDR3. V lost 5 bases to trimming and J lost 7 bases, with 9 bases between them. The CDR3 loop reads CASSPNFNSPLHF. CDR3 DNA sequence: TGTGCCAGCAGTCCGAACTTCAATTCACCCCTCCACTTT.

Comments on this clone: The identical CDR3 is also encoded by other nucleotide sequences in the sample. The chain employs TRBV7-8 and TRBJ1-6; no reliable D call. V was shortened by 5 bases and J by 7 bases, with 6 bases between the two germline ends. The CDR3 covers 12 residues. Germline CDR1 is SGHVS and CDR2 is FQNEAQ. CDR3 region: CASSPGNSPLHF. DNA of the CDR3: TGTGCCAGCAGCCCGGGGAATTCACCCCTCCACTTT.